Listed here are 10 T cell receptor beta chains from one sample, sequenced in a study of blood T cell repertoires in COVID-19. TCRdb's table, derived via immunoSEQ multiplex PCR, lists solely in-frame clones and lacks some. Of fewer than 200,000 clones in the sample, roughly 87% were seen once. The specimen was PBMCs or T cells enriched from blood (not recorded which). The receptor set was obtained from a human donor with acute COVID-19. The donor label of this sample is uncertain.

The chain combines TRBV9 with TRBJ1-4, with D perhaps TRBD1 (6 bases). Germline-derived CDR1 and CDR2 are SGDLS and YYNGEE. The CDR3 has 16 amino acids. Trimming took 0 bases from V and 6 from J, leaving 15 bases between them. The CDR3 is CASSVGLQGRDEKLFF. The DNA of the CDR3 is TGTGCCAGCAGCGTAGGGCTACAGGGCCGGGATGAAAAACTGTTTTTT.

The chain links TRBV6-5 to TRBJ2-5; a possible D gene is TRBD2 (6 bases). The V gene's germline CDR1 is MNHEY and CDR2 SVGAGI. V lost 8 bases to trimming and J lost 5 bases, with 15 bases between them. CDR3 length: 13 residues. CDR3 sequence (DNA): TGTGCCAGCTCTTTCACGGGGGACGAGACCCAGTACTTC. Protein sequence: CASSFTGDETQYF.

The chain carries TRBV6-1 and TRBJ2-3, with D tentatively TRBD1 (6 bases). Germline lookup yields CDR1 MNHNS and CDR2 SASEGT. This CDR3 comprises 14 residues. Trimming removed 4 bases at V and 4 bases at J, with 12 bases between. CDR3 in DNA: TGTGCCAGCAGTGTAGCTCCAGGGGCAGATACGCAGTATTTT. Protein sequence: CASSVAPGADTQYF.

V is TRBV19 and J is TRBJ1-3; the D gene is possibly TRBD1 (6 bases). Germline loops: CDR1 LNHDA, CDR2 SQIVND (reference sequence). V lost 5 bases, J lost 4 bases, and 18 bases lay in between. This CDR3 has 16 residues. The CDR3 sequence is CASSPSRGAEGNTIYF. The CDR3 region has the DNA TGTGCCAGTAGTCCAAGCAGGGGTGCCGAAGGAAACACCATATATTTT.

CDR3 nucleotides: TGTGCCAGCATTAGGGGGCACAATGAGCAGTTCTTC. It specifies CASIRGHNEQFF. This rearrangement joins TRBV6-4 to TRBJ2-1; 7 bases map to TRBD1. CDR1 MRHNA and CDR2 SNTAGT come from the germline V gene. Germline trimming cut 7 bases from V and 5 bases from J; bases unmatched to any gene: 2. The CDR3 covers 12 residues.

This sequence joins TRBV6-5 and TRBJ1-1, with D tentatively TRBD1 (5 bases). The germline gives CDR1 MNHEY, CDR2 SVGAGI. There are 15 residues in the CDR3. The V end was cut by 6 bases, the J end by 1 base, with 15 bases between. In nucleotides, the CDR3 is TGTGCCAGCAGGGTTCAGGGTGAGGCGAACACTGAAGCTTTCTTT. Translating gives CASRVQGEANTEAFF.

The V gene is TRBV7-2, the J gene TRBJ2-1; D is unclear. CDR3 length: 15 residues. The germline V and J ends were trimmed by 1 base and 0 bases, with 7 bases remaining between them. The germline gives CDR1 SGHTA, CDR2 FQGNSA. The CDR3 loop reads CASSLGIYSYNEQFF. The CDR3 region has the DNA TGTGCCAGCAGCTTAGGCATCTACTCCTACAATGAGCAGTTCTTC.

V is TRBV7-9 and J is TRBJ2-7; maybe TRBD2 (6 bases). V dropped 1 base and J dropped 1 base, with 8 bases sitting between them. Germline V gene lookup returns CDR1 SEHNR and CDR2 FQNEAQ (reference sequence). The CDR3 extends over 14 amino acids. The CDR3: CASSLEGLSYEQYF. CDR3 DNA: TGTGCCAGCAGCTTAGAGGGACTTTCCTACGAGCAGTACTTC.

The V call is TRBV6-5, the J call TRBJ1-4, with D possibly matching TRBD1 (5 bases). The CDR3 has 14 amino acids. The germline V gene encodes CDR1 MNHEY and CDR2 SVGAGI. The V end lost 2 bases, the J end lost 7 bases, and 11 bases lay between the germline ends. For the CDR3, the DNA is TGTGCCAGCAGTTACGGGGGAGGTGGTGAAAAACTGTTTTTT. Its translation is CASSYGGGGEKLFF.

The CDR3 loop reads CATSRNRIGQGRSPLHF. The DNA for the CDR3 is TGTGCCACCAGCAGGAACCGAATTGGACAGGGCCGTTCACCCCTCCACTTT. This chain connects TRBV15 to TRBJ1-6, with 8 bases lining up with TRBD1. In germline, CDR1 is LNHNV, CDR2 YYDKDF (reference sequence). After removal of 3 bases from V and 9 bases from J, the junction contained 13 bases not matched to a gene. The CDR3 runs to 17 residues. The complete variable domain, with remaining parts taken from reference TRBV15 and TRBJ1-6, reads DAMVIQNPRYQVTQFGKPVTLSCSQTLNHNVMYWYQQKSSQAPKLLFHYYDKDFNNEADTPDNFQSRRPNTSFCFLDIRSPGLGDTAMYLCATSRNRIGQGRSPLHFGNGTRLTVT.